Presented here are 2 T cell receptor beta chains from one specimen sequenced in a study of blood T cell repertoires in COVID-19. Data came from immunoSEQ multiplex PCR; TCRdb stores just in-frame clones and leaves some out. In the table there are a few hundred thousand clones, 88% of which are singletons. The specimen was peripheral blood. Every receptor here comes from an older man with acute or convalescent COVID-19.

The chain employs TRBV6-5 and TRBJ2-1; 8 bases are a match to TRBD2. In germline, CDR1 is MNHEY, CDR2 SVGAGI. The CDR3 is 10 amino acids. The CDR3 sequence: CAATGTRQFF. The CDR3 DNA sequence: TGTGCAGCAACCGGGACTAGACAGTTCTTC.

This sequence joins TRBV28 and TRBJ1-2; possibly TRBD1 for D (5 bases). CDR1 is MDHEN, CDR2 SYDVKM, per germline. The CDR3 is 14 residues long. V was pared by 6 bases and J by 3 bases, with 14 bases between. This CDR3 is CASRSHGGDYGYTF. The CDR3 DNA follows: TGTGCCAGCAGGTCACACGGGGGAGACTATGGCTACACCTTC.